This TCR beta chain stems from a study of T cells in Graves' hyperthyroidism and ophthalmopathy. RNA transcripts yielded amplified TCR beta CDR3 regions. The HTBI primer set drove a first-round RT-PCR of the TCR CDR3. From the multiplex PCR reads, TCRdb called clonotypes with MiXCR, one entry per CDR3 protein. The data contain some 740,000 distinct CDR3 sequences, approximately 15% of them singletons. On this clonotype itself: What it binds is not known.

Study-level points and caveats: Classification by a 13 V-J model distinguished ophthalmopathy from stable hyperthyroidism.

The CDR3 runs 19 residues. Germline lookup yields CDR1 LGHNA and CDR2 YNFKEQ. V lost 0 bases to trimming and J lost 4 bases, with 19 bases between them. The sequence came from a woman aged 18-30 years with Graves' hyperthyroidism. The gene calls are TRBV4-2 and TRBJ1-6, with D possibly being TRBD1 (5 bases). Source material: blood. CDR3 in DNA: TGTGCCAGCAGCCAAGAGGTCCGGGGCCCTGAGATTTATAATTCACCCCTCCACTTT. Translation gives CASSQEVRGPEIYNSPLHF.